Below, one T cell receptor beta chain is given with its context. The data originate from a study of blood T cell repertoires in COVID-19. Participants spanned ages roughly 18 to 95 years and resided in around 25 US areas. Participants' reported clinical history set cohort assignment. Recovered status applied to Cohort 3 donors who had two consecutive negative PCRs. It also applied to those with clearance or with symptom resolution. Trimming stripped 4 bases from V and 6 bases from J, with 13 bases between. Per germline, CDR1 SGHDN and CDR2 FVKESK. The CDR3 runs 13 residues. Clones were read by immunoSEQ multiplex PCR, and TCRdb kept only the in-frame ones, dropping some. The sample lists more than 150,000 clones, roughly 90% occurring once.

This clonotype was obtained from a woman aged 25 to 39 who had recovered from COVID-19. The specimen was PBMCs or T cells enriched from blood (not recorded which). The chain links TRBV14 to TRBJ2-7; D is possibly TRBD2 (5 bases). The CDR3 reads CASSLRLAGEQYF. DNA for the CDR3: TGTGCCAGCAGCCTGAGGTTGGCGGGCGAGCAGTACTTC.